The 13 T cell receptor beta chains below come from one sample, sequenced in a study of response to subunit inactivated influenza vaccine. TCRdb re-derived calls from the RT-PCR reads in MiXCR, one entry per CDR3 protein. The sample comprises about 520,000 distinct CDR3 sequences, under 8.5% of which are singletons, and about an eighth rests with the top ten. Sequenced here: PBMCs from blood, sampled less than 25 months after vaccination. These receptors all come from a man aged 50 to 69 who received an inactivated influenza vaccine.

This clonotype appeared a few times. This chain connects TRBV20-1 to TRBJ1-5; D perhaps matches TRBD1 (6 bases). Germline V lookup: CDR1 DFQATT, CDR2 SNEGSKA (reference sequence). The V end was cut by 3 bases, the J end by 7 bases, with 10 bases between. There are 12 residues in the CDR3. CDR3: CSASEGGQPQHF. The CDR3 coding sequence is TGCAGTGCTAGTGAGGGGGGCCAGCCCCAGCATTTT.

The CDR3: CASSFYQGASGEQYF. The CDR3 DNA reads TGTGCCAGCAGTTTTTACCAGGGGGCGTCGGGAGAGCAGTACTTC. The J gene is TRBJ2-7, the V gene TRBV27, with 8 bases that match TRBD1. The CDR3 consists of 15 residues. After removal of 3 bases from V and 7 bases from J, the junction contained 11 bases not matched to a gene. Germline V gene data show CDR1 as MNHEY and CDR2 as SMNVEV (reference sequence).

The V call is TRBV7-2, the J call TRBJ2-3; possibly TRBD2 for D (5 bases). V lost 5 bases and J lost 1, with 16 bases in between. Germline V gene data show CDR1 as SGHTA and CDR2 as FQGNSA. The CDR3 has 16 residues. The CDR3: CASSLSWGAGTDTQYF. CDR3 in DNA: TGTGCCAGCAGCCTCAGTTGGGGAGCTGGCACAGATACGCAGTATTTT.

This clonotype has a handful of counts. The chain joins TRBV20-1 to TRBJ1-3; no firm D call. Germline V gene data show CDR1 as DFQATT and CDR2 as SNEGSKA (reference sequence). There are 13 residues in the CDR3. The V end was cut by 1 base, the J end by 0 bases, with 4 bases between. CDR3 sequence (DNA): TGCAGTGCTAGAGGTGACTCTGGAAACACCATATATTTT. It specifies CSARGDSGNTIYF.

This clonotype was seen at least ten times. This chain connects TRBV10-3 to TRBJ2-3; TRBD1 or TRBD2 may be the D gene (5 bases each). Germline loops: CDR1 ENHRY, CDR2 SYGVKD. Trimming stripped 1 base from V and 3 bases from J, with 11 bases between. This CDR3 has 15 amino acids. CDR3 DNA: TGTGCCATCAGTGAGTTGGGGGTAAAGACAGATACGCAGTATTTT. The encoded protein is CAISELGVKTDTQYF.

This clonotype was counted at least ten times. V usage is TRBV29-1 and J usage is TRBJ2-1; D may correspond to TRBD1 or TRBD2 (6 bases each). The CDR3 has 12 amino acids. CDR1 is SQVTM, CDR2 ANQGSEA, per germline. V was shortened by 8 bases and J by 6 bases, with 14 bases between the two germline ends. DNA for the CDR3: TGCAGCCGTGACAGGAGGGGCAATGAGCAGTTCTTC. Translating it yields CSRDRRGNEQFF.

This clonotype appeared many times. CDR3 sequence (DNA): TGCAGTGCCCCGGGGACAGGGGCGACTGAGCAGTACTTC. Its protein product is CSAPGTGATEQYF. The chain couples TRBV20-1 to TRBJ2-7; 10 bases are shared with TRBD1. With 6 bases clipped from V and 7 bases from J, the junction kept 9 bases outside the gene matches. The CDR3 runs 13 residues. Germline CDR1 is DFQATT and CDR2 is SNEGSKA (reference sequence).

In its sample, this clonotype was seen a few times. The rearrangement joins TRBV25-1 to TRBJ1-2; no firm D call. Trimming shortened V by 0 bases and J by 7 bases, and 6 bases separated the two germline ends. CDR1 and CDR2 from the germline V gene are MGHDK and SYGVNS. The CDR3 sequence is 12 residues long. The CDR3 bases are TGTGCCAGCAGTGAATACCCCCGTGGCTACACCTTC. Translated: CASSEYPRGYTF.

This clonotype has a count of ten or more. The chain carries TRBV20-1 and TRBJ2-3; TRBD2 matches at 8 bases. Germline V gene data show CDR1 as DFQATT and CDR2 as SNEGSKA (reference sequence). CDR3 length: 13 residues. V was clipped by 3 bases and J by 4 bases; unmatched bases: 3. CDR3 in amino acids: CSASGGASDTQYF. The CDR3, as DNA: TGCAGTGCTAGCGGGGGGGCCTCAGATACGCAGTATTTT.

This clonotype has just a few counts. The rearrangement links TRBV10-3 to TRBJ2-7, with 7 positions matching TRBD2. V lost 6 bases, J lost 6 bases, and 8 bases stayed unmatched. The CDR3 spans 13 residues. From germline, CDR1 is ENHRY and CDR2 SYGVKD. In nucleotides, the CDR3 is TGTGCCATCAGCGAGGAGGGAGGGCGCGAGCAGTACTTC. It translates to CAISEEGGREQYF.

This clonotype was seen repeatedly, ten times or more. CDR3 in DNA: TGTGCCAGCAGCCACCGTCCCGACTCCACCACCGGGGAGCTGTTTTTT. Amino acid sequence: CASSHRPDSTTGELFF. The chain couples TRBV4-2 to TRBJ2-2, with no clear D. V lost 3 bases, J lost 4 bases, and 15 bases lay in between. The CDR3 consists of 16 residues. Germline V gene lookup returns CDR1 LGHNA and CDR2 YNFKEQ.

In its sample, this clonotype was seen a few times. This sequence joins TRBV4-1 and TRBJ2-1; D is unresolved. This CDR3 comprises 17 residues. CDR1 is MGHRA and CDR2 is YSYEKL in the germline V gene. The V and J ends lost 2 bases and 6 bases respectively, with 20 bases between them. CDR3 residues: CASSQMPPVTSGNEQFF. CDR3 nucleotide sequence: TGCGCCAGCAGCCAAATGCCTCCTGTTACTTCGGGCAATGAGCAGTTCTTC.

This clonotype was observed at least ten times. The chain recombines TRBV29-1 with TRBJ1-1; possible D gene TRBD1, 6 bases. The germline gives CDR1 SQVTM, CDR2 ANQGSEA. This CDR3 has 13 amino acids. V shed 6 bases and J shed 5 bases, with 16 bases lying between them. The CDR3 sequence: CSVRGGAWTEAFF. The CDR3 nucleotides read TGCAGCGTACGCGGGGGGGCTTGGACTGAAGCTTTCTTT.